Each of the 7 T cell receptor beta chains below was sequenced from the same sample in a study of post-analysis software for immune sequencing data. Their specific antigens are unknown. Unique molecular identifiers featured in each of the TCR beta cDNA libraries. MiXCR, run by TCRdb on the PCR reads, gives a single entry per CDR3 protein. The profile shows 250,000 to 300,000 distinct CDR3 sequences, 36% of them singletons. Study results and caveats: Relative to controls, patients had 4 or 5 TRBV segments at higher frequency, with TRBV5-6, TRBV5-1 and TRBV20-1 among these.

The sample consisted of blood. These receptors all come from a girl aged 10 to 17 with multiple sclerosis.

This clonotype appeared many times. The CDR3 spells CSARGSSSGSVNEQFF. The CDR3 coding sequence is TGCAGTGCTAGAGGGTCGAGCAGCGGGAGCGTGAATGAGCAGTTCTTC. This chain links TRBV20-1 with TRBJ2-1; 8 bases line up with TRBD2. The germline gives CDR1 DFQATT, CDR2 SNEGSKA (reference sequence). J gave up 7 bases and V 1 base, and 12 bases lay outside the gene matches. This CDR3 is 16 amino acids long.

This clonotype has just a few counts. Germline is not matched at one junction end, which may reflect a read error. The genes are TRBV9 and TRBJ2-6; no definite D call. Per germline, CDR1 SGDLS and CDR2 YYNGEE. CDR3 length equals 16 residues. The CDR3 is CAGSVDGSLKANVLTF. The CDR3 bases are TGTGCCGGCAGCGTAGATGGCAGCTTGAAGGCCAACGTCCTGACTTTC. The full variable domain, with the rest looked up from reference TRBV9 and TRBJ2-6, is DSGVTQTPKHLITATGQRVTLRCSPRSGDLSVYWYQQSLDQGLQFLIQYYNGEERAKGNILERFSAQQFPDLHSELNLSSLELGDSALYFCAGSVDGSLKANVLTFGAGSRLTVL.

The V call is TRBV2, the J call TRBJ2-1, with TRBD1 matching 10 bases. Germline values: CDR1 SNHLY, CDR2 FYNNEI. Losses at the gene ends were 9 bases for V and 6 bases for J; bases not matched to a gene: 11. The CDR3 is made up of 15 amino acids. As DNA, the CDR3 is TGTGCCAGTGGGAAGACAGGGGGCGAGATCAATGAGCAGTTCTTC. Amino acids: CASGKTGGEINEQFF.

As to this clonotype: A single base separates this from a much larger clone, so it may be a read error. CDR3 in amino acids: CSVEHKGYYGCTF. The CDR3 region has the DNA TGCAGCGTTGAACATAAGGGCTACTATGGCTGCACCTTC. V usage is TRBV29-1 and J usage is TRBJ1-2; D call uncertain. CDR1 and CDR2 (germline): SQVTM, ANQGSEA. The CDR3 has 13 amino acids.

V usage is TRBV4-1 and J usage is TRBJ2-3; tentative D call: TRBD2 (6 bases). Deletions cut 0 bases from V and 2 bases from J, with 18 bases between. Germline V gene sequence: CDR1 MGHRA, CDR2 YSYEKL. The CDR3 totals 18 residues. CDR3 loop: CASSQDFGFTGVTDTQYF. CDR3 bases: TGCGCCAGCAGCCAAGATTTCGGCTTCACGGGAGTCACAGATACGCAGTATTTT.

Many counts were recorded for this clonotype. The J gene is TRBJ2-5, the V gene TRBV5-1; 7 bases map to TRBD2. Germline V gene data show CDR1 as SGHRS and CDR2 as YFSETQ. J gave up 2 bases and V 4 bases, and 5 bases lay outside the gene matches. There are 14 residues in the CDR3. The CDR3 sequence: CASSHGLEQETQYF. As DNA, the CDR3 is TGCGCCAGCAGCCACGGACTAGAACAAGAGACCCAGTACTTC.

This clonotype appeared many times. The DNA for the CDR3 is TGTGCCAGCAGTGAGGACAGGCGTCCGAATCAGCCCCAGCATTTT. Residues: CASSEDRRPNQPQHF. The chain joins TRBV6-1 to TRBJ1-5, with TRBD1 matching 7 bases. The germline CDR1 and CDR2 sequences are MNHNS and SASEGT. The CDR3 has 15 amino acids. V lost 3 bases, J lost 4 bases, and 6 bases stayed unmatched.